Each of the 8 T cell receptor beta chains below was sequenced from the same sample in a study of T cell responses to AZD1222 COVID-19 vaccine. Clones were read by immunoSEQ multiplex PCR, and TCRdb kept only the in-frame ones, dropping some. The data contain 100,000 to 150,000 clones, 85% to 90% of them singletons. This sample comprised peripheral blood, obtained on day 0 of AZD1222 vaccination. The receptors shown here come from an adult in good health.

The V call is TRBV6-5, the J call TRBJ1-3; 8 bases match TRBD1. Germline V gene sequence: CDR1 MNHEY, CDR2 SVGAGI. The trim removed 8 bases at V and 0 bases at J, leaving 6 bases unmatched. This CDR3 contains 15 residues. The CDR3 loop reads CASEGQEDSGNTIYF. The CDR3 region has the DNA TGTGCCAGCGAGGGACAGGAGGACTCTGGAAACACCATATATTTT.

The CDR3 is CASSRGKGGRSPLHF. The CDR3 nucleotides are TGTGCCAGCAGCCGGGGGAAGGGGGGGCGGTCACCCCTCCACTTT. The genes are TRBV3-1 (or the pseudogene TRBV3-2) and TRBJ1-6; a weak D match, TRBD1 (6 bases). This CDR3 spans 15 amino acids. V lost 4 bases, J lost 10 bases, and 17 bases lay in between. Per the germline V gene, CDR1 is LGHDT and CDR2 is YNNKEL (reference sequence).

The chain has TRBV7-9 and TRBJ1-3, with TRBD1 as a possible D gene (6 bases). This CDR3 has 16 residues. V was clipped by 0 bases and J by 2 bases, with 11 bases between them. Germline CDR1 reads SEHNR; CDR2 reads FQNEAQ (reference sequence). The CDR3: CASSLATGLAGNTIYF. Here the CDR3 DNA reads TGTGCCAGCAGCTTAGCTACAGGGTTGGCTGGAAACACCATATATTTT.

The genes are TRBV10-1 and TRBJ2-1; a possible D gene is TRBD2 (6 bases). The CDR3 is made up of 16 amino acids. Trimming cost V 4 bases and J 8 bases, with 21 bases left between them. Germline V lookup: CDR1 WNHNN, CDR2 SYGVQD (reference sequence). The CDR3 here is CASSGRGTEKVDEQFF. CDR3 nucleotides: TGCGCCAGCAGTGGCCGTGGGACTGAAAAAGTCGATGAGCAGTTCTTC.

The V and J genes are TRBV9 and TRBJ2-7; 7 bases are shared with TRBD1. J lost 1 base, V lost 4 bases, and 11 bases had no gene match. Germline CDR1 and CDR2: SGDLS and YYNGEE. The CDR3 runs to 16 residues. DNA for the CDR3: TGTGCCAGCAGCTCCCGGGACGGGACAGCTTCCTACGAGCAGTACTTC. It is translated as CASSSRDGTASYEQYF.

This clone appeared once. The CDR3 nucleotides read TGTGCCAGCTCATCGGCCGGGACAAGTACGGAAGCTTTCTTT. Encoded protein: CASSSAGTSTEAFF. This chain uses TRBV18 with TRBJ1-1; possibly TRBD1 for D (6 bases). The CDR3 has 14 residues. The V and J ends lost 5 bases and 8 bases respectively, with 18 bases between them. The germline CDR1 and CDR2 sequences are KGHSH and LQKENI.

CDR3: CASSPRDTGSNYGYTF. CDR3 coding DNA: TGTGCCAGCTCACCACGGGATACAGGCTCTAACTATGGCTACACCTTC. This chain connects TRBV18 to TRBJ1-2; D is perhaps TRBD1 (5 bases). Germline-derived CDR1 and CDR2 are KGHSH and LQKENI. Trimming pared 1 base from V and 0 bases from J, leaving 12 bases between. The CDR3 consists of 16 residues.

CDR3 in amino acids: CASGGSSSNQPQHF. Written as DNA, the CDR3 is TGTGCGTCTGGAGGGTCTTCTAGCAATCAGCCCCAGCATTTT. This chain links TRBV6-5 with TRBJ1-5; D gene uncertain. The V gene's germline CDR1 is MNHEY and CDR2 SVGAGI. This CDR3 has 14 amino acids.